Listed below are T cell receptor beta chains from one sample, sequenced in a study of shared clonotypes between healthy human individuals. Clones were read by immunoSEQ multiplex PCR, and TCRdb kept only the in-frame ones, dropping some. The table lists around 2.5 million clones, approximately 94% of them singletons, with around 0.37% in the top ten. Material: naive CD4+ T cells from PBMCs. The source of these receptors is a man aged 18 to 29 in good health. Some clones in this sample may be carry-over from other donors' samples. The CDR3 runs from the conserved cysteine through the conserved F or W. A D gene is named only where the DNA matches it firmly. Size values are once, few and many counts, or a class for expanded clones, and some rows have none.

D gene,clone size,V gene,J gene,CDR3 protein,CDR3 DNA
TRBD1,NA,TRBV18,TRBJ2-7,CASSSYGTGGYEQYF,TGTGCCAGCTCCAGTTACGGGACAGGGGGTTACGAGCAGTACTTC
NA,NA,TRBV5-1,TRBJ2-5,CASSFGSLVNQETQYF,TGCGCCAGCAGCTTTGGATCCCTGGTGAACCAAGAGACCCAGTACTTC
TRBD1,NA,TRBV7-2,TRBJ2-7,CASSYLAGQGNEQYF,TGTGCCAGCAGCTACTTGGCGGGACAGGGAAACGAGCAGTACTTC
TRBD1,once,TRBV5-4,TRBJ2-3,CASSPGQGALDTQYF,TGTGCCAGCAGTCCGGGACAGGGGGCTTTAGATACGCAGTATTTT
NA,NA,TRBV29-1,TRBJ1-2,CSVDPIYGYTF,TGCAGCGTTGATCCGATTTATGGCTACACCTTC
NA,NA,TRBV25-1,TRBJ2-7,CASSDSRQGGYEQYF,TGTGCCAGCAGTGACAGCCGGCAGGGCGGCTACGAGCAGTACTTC
NA,NA,TRBV7-9,TRBJ1-3,CASSLGGPPGNTIYF,TGTGCCAGCAGCTTAGGGGGGCCACCTGGAAACACCATATATTTT
NA,NA,TRBV28,TRBJ2-1,CASSLRVGAAHPEQFF,TGTGCCAGCAGTTTAAGAGTGGGAGCCGCACACCCTGAGCAGTTCTTC
NA,NA,TRBV5-1,TRBJ1-4,CASSLAGVANEKLFF,TGCGCCAGCAGCCTCGCAGGGGTGGCTAATGAAAAACTGTTTTTT
NA,NA,TRBV30,TRBJ1-3,CAWWTVGSGNTIYF,TGTGCCTGGTGGACAGTAGGCTCTGGAAACACCATATATTTT
TRBD2,NA,TRBV18,TRBJ2-3,CASSPTTSGRGTDTQYF,TGTGCCAGCTCACCAACGACTAGCGGGAGGGGCACAGATACGCAGTATTTT
NA,NA,TRBV28,TRBJ2-2,CASNLGRRNTGELFF,TGTGCCAGCAACCTAGGGCGGAGGAACACCGGGGAGCTGTTTTTT
NA,NA,TRBV15,TRBJ1-4,CATKRALGEEKLFF,TGTGCCACCAAAAGGGCCCTCGGCGAGGAAAAACTGTTTTTT
TRBD2,NA,TRBV7-9,TRBJ2-5,CASSLVGRGAQETQYF,TGTGCCAGCAGCTTAGTGGGGCGGGGGGCACAAGAGACCCAGTACTTC
NA,once,TRBV11-1,TRBJ2-2,CASSFYIIGGGNTGELFF,TGTGCCAGCAGCTTTTATATCATTGGAGGCGGCAACACCGGGGAGCTGTTTTTT
NA,NA,TRBV28,TRBJ2-7,CASSSGEQYF,TGTGCCAGCAGTTCTGGAGAGCAGTACTTC
NA,NA,TRBV5-4,TRBJ2-3,CASSPNRASTDTQYF,TGTGCCAGCAGCCCTAACAGGGCTAGCACAGATACGCAGTATTTT
TRBD2,once,TRBV7-9,TRBJ2-2,CASSGTSGLHFNTGELFF,TGTGCCAGCAGCGGGACTAGCGGGCTACACTTCAACACCGGGGAGCTGTTTTTT
TRBD1,NA,TRBV7-9,TRBJ1-4,CASSLTGGDEKLFF,TGTGCCAGCAGCTTAACAGGGGGTGATGAAAAACTGTTTTTT
NA,NA,TRBV4-3,TRBJ1-2,CASSQDRGYGYTF,TGCGCCAGCAGCCAAGATCGTGGATATGGCTACACCTTC
TRBD1,NA,TRBV5-1,TRBJ1-2,CASSPVPGQVTGYGYTF,TGCGCCAGCAGCCCGGTCCCGGGACAGGTTACAGGCTATGGCTACACCTTC
NA,NA,TRBV7-9,TRBJ2-5,CASSLGQPALETQYF,TGTGCCAGCAGCTTAGGGCAACCAGCGTTAGAGACCCAGTACTTC
NA,NA,TRBV6-1,TRBJ2-2,CASSDPYGELFF,TGTGCCAGCAGTGATCCATACGGGGAGCTGTTTTTT
TRBD2,NA,TRBV10-1,TRBJ2-1,CASSGTSLGEQFF,TGCGCCAGCAGCGGGACTAGCCTGGGTGAGCAGTTCTTC
NA,once,TRBV29-1,TRBJ2-1,CSVIDGRSYNEQFF,TGCAGCGTAATTGACGGACGCTCCTACAATGAGCAGTTCTTC
NA,NA,TRBV7-9,TRBJ2-1,CASSPRGSGDNEQFF,TGTGCCAGCAGCCCTCGAGGTAGCGGCGACAATGAGCAGTTCTTC
NA,NA,TRBV30,TRBJ2-1,CAWTQTSATGGEQFF,TGTGCCTGGACCCAGACTAGCGCGACAGGGGGTGAGCAGTTCTTC
NA,NA,TRBV9,TRBJ1-1,CASSVLGRGVSMNTEAFF,TGTGCCAGCAGCGTACTGGGACGCGGGGTTTCTATGAACACTGAAGCTTTCTTT
TRBD2,NA,TRBV5-1,TRBJ2-1,CASRQTTSGRINEQFF,TGCGCCAGCAGACAAACGACTAGCGGGAGGATAAATGAGCAGTTCTTC
TRBD2,NA,TRBV5-4,TRBJ2-3,CASSLEAPGLAEYF,TGTGCCAGCAGCTTGGAGGCCCCGGGACTAGCGGAGTATTTT
TRBD1,few,TRBV18,TRBJ2-3,CASSPPGQLSTDTQYF,TGTGCCAGCTCACCACCGGGACAGCTTAGCACAGATACGCAGTATTTT
TRBD1,NA,TRBV18,TRBJ1-2,CASSPNSLTGGGYTF,TGTGCCAGCTCACCGAACTCCTTAACAGGGGGCGGCTACACCTTC
NA,NA,TRBV7-3,TRBJ2-1,CASSLKPTTSPNEQFF,TGTGCCAGCAGCTTAAAGCCCACTACTAGCCCCAATGAGCAGTTCTTC
NA,NA,TRBV15,TRBJ2-5,CATSRGSETQYF,TGTGCCACCAGCAGAGGTTCGGAGACCCAGTACTTC
NA,NA,TRBV5-1,TRBJ2-1,CASYSNSYNEQFF,TGCGCCAGCTACTCGAACTCCTACAATGAGCAGTTCTTC
NA,NA,TRBV10-3,TRBJ2-3,CAIAPSGPTDTQYF,TGTGCCATCGCCCCGTCGGGCCCCACAGATACGCAGTATTTT
NA,NA,TRBV6-1,TRBJ1-4,CASSEAMAGFYEKLFF,TGTGCCAGCAGTGAAGCAATGGCAGGGTTTTATGAAAAACTGTTTTTT
TRBD2,NA,TRBV6-1,TRBJ2-5,CASSDGGLAGKETQYF,TGTGCCAGCAGTGACGGGGGACTAGCGGGAAAAGAGACCCAGTACTTC
NA,NA,TRBV19,TRBJ1-5,CASSILFSNQPQHF,TGTGCCAGTAGTATACTGTTTAGCAATCAGCCCCAGCATTTT
TRBD1,NA,TRBV4-1,TRBJ2-1,CASSQPTGGFYNEQFF,TGCGCCAGCAGCCAACCTACAGGGGGCTTCTACAATGAGCAGTTCTTC
NA,NA,TRBV10-3,TRBJ2-1,CAISEERGNEQFF,TGTGCCATCAGTGAAGAAAGGGGCAATGAGCAGTTCTTC
NA,NA,TRBV30,TRBJ2-3,CAWRVSDTQYF,TGTGCCTGGAGAGTTTCAGATACGCAGTATTTT
NA,NA,TRBV9,TRBJ1-3,CASSVGGYSGNTIYF,TGTGCCAGCAGCGTAGGCGGGTACTCTGGAAACACCATATATTTT
NA,NA,TRBV27,TRBJ1-2,CASSLRASGGSGYTF,TGTGCCAGCAGCCTCCGGGCCTCGGGGGGAAGTGGCTACACCTTC
TRBD2,NA,TRBV10-3,TRBJ2-7,CAISGRETYEQYF,TGTGCCATCAGTGGGCGGGAGACCTACGAGCAGTACTTC
NA,NA,TRBV19,TRBJ1-5,CASSIVLTNSNQPQHF,TGTGCCAGTAGTATAGTTCTCACGAATAGCAATCAGCCCCAGCATTTT
NA,once,TRBV5-4,TRBJ1-2,CASSFGQNYGYTF,TGTGCCAGCAGCTTCGGACAGAACTATGGCTACACCTTC
TRBD1,NA,TRBV2,TRBJ1-1,CASSEGGLGQQNTEAFF,TGTGCCAGCAGTGAAGGCGGATTGGGACAGCAGAACACTGAAGCTTTCTTT
TRBD1,NA,TRBV19,TRBJ1-1,CASSRGAEAFF,TGTGCCAGTAGCAGGGGGGCCGAAGCTTTCTTT
TRBD1,NA,TRBV18,TRBJ1-3,CASSPGQANTIYF,TGTGCCAGCTCACCTGGACAGGCAAACACCATATATTTT
NA,NA,TRBV13,TRBJ2-1,CASSLGNEQFF,TGTGCCAGCAGCTTGGGCAATGAGCAGTTCTTC
NA,NA,TRBV7-9,TRBJ1-5,CASSLSGDNQPQHF,TGTGCCAGCAGCTTATCAGGGGACAATCAGCCCCAGCATTTT
NA,NA,TRBV25-1,TRBJ2-2,CASSENLGFAGELFF,TGTGCCAGCAGTGAAAATCTGGGATTCGCCGGGGAGCTGTTTTTT
TRBD1,NA,TRBV5-1,TRBJ2-5,CASSLASGGIRETQYF,TGCGCCAGCAGCTTGGCCTCAGGGGGCATTCGAGAGACCCAGTACTTC
NA,NA,TRBV6-1,TRBJ1-1,CASIPGMGTEAFF,TGTGCCAGTATCCCGGGCATGGGGACTGAAGCTTTCTTT